The clone carrying this T cell receptor beta chain was seen only a few times. This record belongs to a study of T-cell reconstitution after alpha-beta-depleted transplantation in children. TCRbeta library construction was performed incorporating unique molecular identifiers. TCRdb redid the calling of the PCR reads with MiXCR, one entry per CDR3 protein. In the table there are about 500,000 distinct CDR3 sequences, 32% of which are singletons. The CDR3 runs to 16 residues. Germline CDR1 SGHRS, CDR2 YFSETQ. Losses at the gene ends were 4 bases for V and 5 bases for J; bases not matched to a gene: 7. V gene TRBV5-1 combines with J gene TRBJ1-6, with 9 nucleotides matching TRBD1. Here the sequenced sample was PBMCs from the stem cell graft donor, taken from the stem cell graft. This TCR was recovered from a human donor who donated a stem cell graft to a child with aplastic anemia. CDR3 protein: CASSNAQGADNSPLHF. As DNA, the CDR3 is TGCGCCAGCAGCAACGCACAGGGGGCGGATAATTCACCCCTCCACTTT.